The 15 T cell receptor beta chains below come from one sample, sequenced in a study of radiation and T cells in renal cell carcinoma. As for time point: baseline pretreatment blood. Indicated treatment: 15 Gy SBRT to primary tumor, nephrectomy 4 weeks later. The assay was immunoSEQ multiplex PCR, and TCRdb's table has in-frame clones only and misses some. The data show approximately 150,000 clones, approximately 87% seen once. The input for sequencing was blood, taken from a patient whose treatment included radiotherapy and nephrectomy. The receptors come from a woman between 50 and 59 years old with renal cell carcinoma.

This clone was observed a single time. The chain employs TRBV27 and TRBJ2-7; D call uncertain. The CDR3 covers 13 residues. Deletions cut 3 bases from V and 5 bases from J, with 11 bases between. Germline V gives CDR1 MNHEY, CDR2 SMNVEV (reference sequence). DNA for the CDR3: TGTGCCAGCAGTTTCAGTGGGATTAACGAGCAGTACTTC. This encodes CASSFSGINEQYF.

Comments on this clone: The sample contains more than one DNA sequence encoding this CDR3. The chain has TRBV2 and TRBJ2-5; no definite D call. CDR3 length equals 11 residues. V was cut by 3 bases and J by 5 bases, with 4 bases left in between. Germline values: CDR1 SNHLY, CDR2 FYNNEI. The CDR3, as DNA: TGTGCCAGCAGTGAGTGGGAGACCCAGTACTTC. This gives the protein CASSEWETQYF. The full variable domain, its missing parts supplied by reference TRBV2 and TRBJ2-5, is EPEVTQTPSHQVTQMGQEVILRCVPISNHLYFYWYRQILGQKVEFLVSFYNNEISEKSEIFDDQFSVERPDGSNFTLKIRSTKLEDSAMYFCASSEWETQYFGPGTRLLVL.

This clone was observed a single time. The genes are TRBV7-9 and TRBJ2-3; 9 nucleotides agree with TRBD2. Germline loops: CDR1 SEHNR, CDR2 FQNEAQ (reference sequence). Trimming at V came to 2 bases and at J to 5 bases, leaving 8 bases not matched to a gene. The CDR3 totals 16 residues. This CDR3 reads CASSLSVSGSVDTQYF. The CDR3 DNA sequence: TGTGCCAGCAGCTTATCGGTTAGCGGGAGCGTAGATACGCAGTATTTT.

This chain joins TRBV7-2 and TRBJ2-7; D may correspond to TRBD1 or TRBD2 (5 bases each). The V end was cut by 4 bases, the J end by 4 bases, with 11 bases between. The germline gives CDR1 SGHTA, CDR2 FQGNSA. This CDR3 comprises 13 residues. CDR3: CASSSYGGYEQYF. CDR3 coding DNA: TGTGCCAGCAGCTCTTATGGGGGATACGAGCAGTACTTC.

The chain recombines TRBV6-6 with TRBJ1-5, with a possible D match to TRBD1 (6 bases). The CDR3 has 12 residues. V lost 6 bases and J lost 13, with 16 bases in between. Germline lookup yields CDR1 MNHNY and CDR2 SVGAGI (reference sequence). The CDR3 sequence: CASSLGSQGQHF. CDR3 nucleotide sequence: TGTGCCAGCAGCCTCGGTTCGCAGGGGCAGCATTTT.

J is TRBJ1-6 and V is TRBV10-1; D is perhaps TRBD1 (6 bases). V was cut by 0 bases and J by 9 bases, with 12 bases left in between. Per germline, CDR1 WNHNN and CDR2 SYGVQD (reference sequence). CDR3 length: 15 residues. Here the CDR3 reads CASSESGGGTSPLHF. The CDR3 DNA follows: TGCGCCAGCAGTGAGTCCGGAGGGGGTACTTCACCCCTCCACTTT.

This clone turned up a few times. The CDR3 bases are TGTGCCAGCAGCTTAGCGGGGGGGCTCTCAGATACGCAGTATTTT. Protein sequence: CASSLAGGLSDTQYF. The rearrangement uses TRBV7-9 and TRBJ2-3; tentatively, D is TRBD2 (7 bases). Per the germline V gene, CDR1 is SEHNR and CDR2 is FQNEAQ (reference sequence). The CDR3 spans 15 residues. Trimming shortened V by 0 bases and J by 4 bases, and 11 bases separated the two germline ends.

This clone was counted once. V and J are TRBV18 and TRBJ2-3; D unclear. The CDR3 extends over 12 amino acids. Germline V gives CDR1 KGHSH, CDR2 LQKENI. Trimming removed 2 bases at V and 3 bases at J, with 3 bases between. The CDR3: CASSPGTDTQYF. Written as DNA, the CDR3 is TGTGCCAGCTCACCAGGGACAGATACGCAGTATTTT.

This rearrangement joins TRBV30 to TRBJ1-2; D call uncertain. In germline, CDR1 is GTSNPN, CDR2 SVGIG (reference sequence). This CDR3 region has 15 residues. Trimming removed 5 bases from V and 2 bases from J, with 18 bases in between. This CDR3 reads CAWDPYSWENYGYTF. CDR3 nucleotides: TGTGCCTGGGATCCATACTCTTGGGAGAACTATGGCTACACCTTC. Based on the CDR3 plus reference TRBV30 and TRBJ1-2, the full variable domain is SQTIHQWPATLVQPVGSPLSLECTVEGTSNPNLYWYRQAAGRGLQLLFYSVGIGQISSEVPQNLSASRPQDRQFILSSKKLLLSDSGFYLCAWDPYSWENYGYTFGSGTRLTVV.

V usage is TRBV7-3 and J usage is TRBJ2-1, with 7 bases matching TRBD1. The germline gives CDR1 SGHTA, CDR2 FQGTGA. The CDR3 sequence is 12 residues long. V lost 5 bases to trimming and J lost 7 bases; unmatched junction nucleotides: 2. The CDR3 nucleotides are TGTGCCAGCAGCACGACAGGGAATGAGCAGTTCTTC. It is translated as CASSTTGNEQFF.

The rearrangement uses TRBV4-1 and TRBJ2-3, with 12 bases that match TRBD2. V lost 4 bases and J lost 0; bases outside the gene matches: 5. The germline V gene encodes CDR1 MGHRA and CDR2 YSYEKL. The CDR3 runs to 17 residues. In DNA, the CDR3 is TGCGCCAGCAGCCCCCTACTAGCGGGGGGTAGCACAGATACGCAGTATTTT. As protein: CASSPLLAGGSTDTQYF.

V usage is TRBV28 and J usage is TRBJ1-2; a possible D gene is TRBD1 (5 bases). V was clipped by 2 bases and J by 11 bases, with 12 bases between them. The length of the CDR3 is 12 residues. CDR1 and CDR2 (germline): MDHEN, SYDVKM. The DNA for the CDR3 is TGTGCCAGCAGTTTAGCACAGGCGCCGTACACCTTC. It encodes CASSLAQAPYTF.

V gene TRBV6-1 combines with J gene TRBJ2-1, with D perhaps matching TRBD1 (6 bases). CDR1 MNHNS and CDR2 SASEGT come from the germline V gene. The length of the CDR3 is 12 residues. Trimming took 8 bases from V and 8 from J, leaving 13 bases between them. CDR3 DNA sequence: TGTGCCAGCGGACAGCGTAGGCATGAGCAGTTCTTC. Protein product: CASGQRRHEQFF.

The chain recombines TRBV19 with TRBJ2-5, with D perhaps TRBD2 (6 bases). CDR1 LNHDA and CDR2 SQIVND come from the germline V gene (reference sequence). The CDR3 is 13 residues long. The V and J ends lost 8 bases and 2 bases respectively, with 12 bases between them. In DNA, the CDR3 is TGTGCCAGTGGAAAGACTAGTCAAGAGACCCAGTACTTC. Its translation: CASGKTSQETQYF.

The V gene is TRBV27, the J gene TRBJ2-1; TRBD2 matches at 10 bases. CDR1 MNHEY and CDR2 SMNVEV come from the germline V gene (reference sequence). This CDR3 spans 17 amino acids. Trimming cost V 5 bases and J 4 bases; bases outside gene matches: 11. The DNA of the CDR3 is TGTGCCAGCAGTCCTAACTCCGGGACTAGCGAGTACAATGAGCAGTTCTTC. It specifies CASSPNSGTSEYNEQFF.